These T cell receptor beta chains were read from a single sample in a study of blood T cell repertoires in COVID-19. Generated by immunoSEQ multiplex PCR, the TCRdb table keeps only in-frame clones and is missing some. The repertoire holds 80,000 to 100,000 clones, about 85% seen once, with about 4.2% in the top ten. Sequenced material: peripheral blood. All receptors derive from a man aged 55 to 70 with acute or convalescent COVID-19. CDR3s include the opening cysteine and the closing phenylalanine or tryptophan. Fields, in order: clone size, D gene, V gene, J gene, CDR3 length, CDR3 protein, CDR3 DNA. The D gene is left open where the match is weak. Rows give clone size only sometimes, using once, few, many, or a class for an expanded clone.

>-|TRBD1|TRBV24-1|TRBJ2-3|16
CATSERDRRSADTQYF
TGTGCCACCAGTGAGCGGGACAGGAGGAGCGCAGATACGCAGTATTTT
>-|TRBD2|TRBV7-3|TRBJ2-7|13
CASSTGLDYEQYF
TGTGCCAGCAGCACGGGACTAGACTACGAGCAGTACTTC
>-|TRBD1|TRBV7-9|TRBJ1-1|15
CASSARQGMNTEAFF
TGTGCCAGCAGCGCCCGACAGGGGATGAACACTGAAGCTTTCTTT
>-|TRBD1|TRBV12-5|TRBJ2-1|12
CASGARDSGQFF
TGTGCTAGTGGCGCTAGGGACAGCGGGCAGTTCTTC
>-|TRBD2|TRBV27|TRBJ2-3|17
CASSLLASGSLTDTQYF
TGTGCCAGCAGTTTACTGGCTAGCGGGAGCCTCACAGATACGCAGTATTTT
>-|TRBD2|TRBV11-2|TRBJ2-2|16
CASSQLAGVVTGELFF
TGTGCCAGCAGCCAACTAGCGGGAGTTGTCACCGGGGAGCTGTTTTTT
>-|-|TRBV7-2|TRBJ1-2|13
CASSPQPPYGYTF
TGTGCCAGCAGCCCACAACCGCCATATGGCTACACCTTC
>-|-|TRBV5-4|TRBJ1-2|14
CASSLEGTNRGYTF
TGTGCCAGCAGCTTAGAAGGGACAAACCGAGGCTACACCTTC
>-|-|TRBV14|TRBJ2-7|14
CASSQGFGYREQYF
TGTGCCAGCAGCCAAGGTTTCGGTTACCGCGAGCAGTACTTC
>-|-|TRBV11-2|TRBJ1-1|14
CASSSRTGFTEAFF
TGTGCCAGCAGTTCGAGGACGGGATTCACTGAAGCTTTCTTT
>-|-|TRBV29-1|TRBJ2-5|12
CSVGPSQETQYF
TGCAGCGTTGGGCCATCCCAAGAGACCCAGTACTTC
>-|TRBD1|TRBV9|TRBJ2-1|16
CASSTGGASSGRGQFF
TGTGCCAGCAGCACAGGGGGCGCTAGTTCAGGGCGCGGGCAGTTCTTC
>-|TRBD2|TRBV13|TRBJ2-1|16
CASSLEAGGVYNEQFF
TGTGCCAGCAGCTTAGAAGCGGGAGGGGTTTACAATGAGCAGTTCTTC
>medium-sized|TRBD1|TRBV14|TRBJ1-2|15
CASSTRQGWNYGYTF
TGTGCCAGCAGCACGCGACAGGGGTGGAACTATGGCTACACCTTC
>-|-|TRBV10-2|TRBJ2-5|14
CASSATPGSETQYF
TGCGCCAGCAGCGCCACTCCAGGGTCGGAGACCCAGTACTTC
>-|-|TRBV7-7|TRBJ1-1|13
CASSDTINTEAFF
TGTGCTAGCAGCGATACTATCAACACTGAAGCTTTCTTT
>-|-|TRBV7-2|TRBJ1-5|14
CASSLAGSGGAQHF
TGTGCCAGCAGCTTAGCTGGTTCTGGGGGGGCCCAGCATTTT
>-|-|TRBV11-2|TRBJ2-7|13
CASSFAGSHEQYF
TGTGCCAGCAGCTTTGCGGGGTCCCACGAGCAGTACTTC
>-|-|TRBV18|TRBJ2-3|18
CASSPVSLLAQGTDTQYF
TGTGCCAGCTCACCAGTATCTCTGCTAGCGCAAGGCACAGATACGCAGTATTTT
>-|-|TRBV10-2|TRBJ2-7|11
CASSDVYEQYF
TGCGCCAGCAGTGACGTCTACGAGCAGTACTTC
>-|-|TRBV29-1|TRBJ1-2|13
CSATGDANYGYTF
TGCAGCGCCACGGGGGACGCTAACTATGGCTACACCTTC
>few|-|TRBV10-1|TRBJ2-6|18
CASSESRGATSGANVLTF
TGCGCCAGCAGTGAGTCCCGGGGGGCCACCTCTGGGGCCAACGTCCTGACTTTC
>-|-|TRBV2|TRBJ1-5|15
CASSPTSYSNQPQHF
TGTGCCAGCAGTCCTACTAGTTATAGCAATCAGCCCCAGCATTTT
>-|-|TRBV7-8|TRBJ1-5|16
CASSLGTDDSNQPQHF
TGTGCCAGCAGCTTAGGGACTGATGATAGCAATCAGCCCCAGCATTTT
>once|-|TRBV3-1/TRBV3-2|TRBJ1-1|13
CASNDFPDTEAFF
TGTGCCAGCAATGACTTCCCGGACACTGAAGCTTTCTTT
>-|TRBD1|TRBV24-1|TRBJ1-5|16
CATSDFCGQVSQPQHF
TGTGCCACCAGTGATTTTTGCGGACAGGTGAGTCAGCCCCAGCATTTT
>-|TRBD1|TRBV7-2|TRBJ1-1|14
CASTLGTANTEAFF
TGTGCCAGCACCTTAGGGACAGCGAACACTGAAGCTTTCTTT
>-|-|TRBV28|TRBJ2-2|17
CASRSFNRGGNTGELFF
TGTGCCAGCAGAAGTTTCAATAGGGGGGGGAACACCGGGGAGCTGTTTTTT
>-|TRBD2|TRBV9|TRBJ2-1|15
CASSVLAGVHNEQFF
TGTGCCAGCAGCGTTCTAGCGGGAGTTCACAATGAGCAGTTCTTC
>-|-|TRBV19|TRBJ1-2|13
CASRRERGYGYTF
TGTGCCAGTAGACGGGAGAGGGGCTATGGCTACACCTTC
>-|-|TRBV24-1|TRBJ1-2|14
CATSDRVSNYGYTF
TGTGCCACCAGTGACAGGGTTTCCAACTATGGCTACACCTTC
>few|TRBD2|TRBV7-2|TRBJ2-7|16
CASSLDRASGTYEQYF
TGTGCCAGCAGCTTAGATCGGGCTAGCGGAACCTACGAGCAGTACTTC
>-|-|TRBV6-2/TRBV6-3|TRBJ1-2|13
CASSYLPQSGYTF
TGTGCCAGCAGTTACCTCCCCCAGTCTGGCTACACCTTC
>few|-|TRBV9|TRBJ2-1|17
CASSLSTGSLGYNEQFF
TGTGCCAGCAGCCTATCTACAGGGAGTTTAGGGTACAATGAGCAGTTCTTC
>-|-|TRBV13|TRBJ2-3|15
CASSQRVGGTDTQYF
TGTGCCAGCAGCCAACGGGTAGGTGGAACAGATACGCAGTATTTT
>-|-|TRBV7-3|TRBJ2-1|13
CASSLNRVNEQFF
TGTGCCAGCAGCTTAAACCGCGTCAATGAGCAGTTCTTC
>-|-|TRBV5-6|TRBJ1-6|12
CASSLVQGPLHF
TGTGCCAGCAGCTTGGTACAGGGCCCCCTCCACTTT
>-|-|TRBV5-8|TRBJ2-5|14
CASSLGQRQETQYF
TGTGCCAGCAGCTTAGGACAGCGCCAAGAGACCCAGTACTTC
>-|-|TRBV6-5|TRBJ2-7|15
CASSSQLKSSYEQYF
TGTGCCAGCAGTTCCCAGTTAAAAAGCTCCTACGAGCAGTACTTC
>few|TRBD2|TRBV6-4|TRBJ2-1|15
CASSEASGGAHEQFF
TGTGCCAGCAGTGAAGCCAGCGGGGGGGCCCATGAGCAGTTCTTC
>-|-|TRBV18|TRBJ2-5|14
CASSPRRAEETQYF
TGTGCCAGCTCACCACGGAGGGCAGAGGAGACCCAGTACTTC
>-|-|TRBV7-3|TRBJ2-3|14
CASSLTGSTDTQYF
TGTGCCAGCAGCTTAACCGGGAGCACAGATACGCAGTATTTT
>-|TRBD1|TRBV9|TRBJ1-1|18
CASSGRIGRDRVASEAFF
TGTGCCAGCAGCGGACGAATAGGCCGGGACAGGGTTGCCTCTGAAGCTTTCTTT